This T cell receptor beta chain was retrieved from a study of post-analysis software for immune sequencing data. On the study more broadly: Relapsing-remitting, secondary progressive and progressive-relapsing courses of multiple sclerosis were included. Findings and caveats of the study: Relative to controls, patients had 4 or 5 TRBV segments at higher frequency, with TRBV5-6, TRBV5-1 and TRBV20-1 among these.

A remark on this clonotype: Its specificity is unknown.

With 4 bases removed from V and 1 base from J, the gap between germline ends came to 15 bases. The CDR3 loop spans 15 amino acids. Germline V gene sequence: CDR1 SGDLS, CDR2 YYNGEE. Unique molecular identifiers were present in the TCR beta cDNA libraries. TCRdb re-called the PCR reads through MiXCR, storing one row per CDR3 protein. The table records hundreds of thousands of distinct CDR3 sequences, less than 40% of them present only once. The V call is TRBV9, the J call TRBJ2-7; no reliable D call. The source material was blood. The receptor was derived from a girl aged 5 to 17 with multiple sclerosis. The CDR3 sequence: CASSTSVGPSYEQYF. In nucleotides, the CDR3 is TGTGCCAGCAGCACCTCGGTCGGGCCTTCCTACGAGCAGTACTTC.